Listed here are 18 T cell receptor beta chains from one sample, sequenced in a study of blood T cell repertoires in COVID-19. Generated by immunoSEQ multiplex PCR, the TCRdb table keeps only in-frame clones and is missing some. This sample has approximately 390,000 clones, with over 75% found just once. The sequencing sample was made of PBMCs or T cells enriched from blood (not recorded which). These receptors all come from a woman in her thirties or forties with acute COVID-19.

This chain joins TRBV5-1 and TRBJ1-2; TRBD1 agrees at 9 bases. J gave up 7 bases and V 6 bases, and 10 bases lay outside the gene matches. The CDR3 covers 14 residues. Germline V gives CDR1 SGHRS, CDR2 YFSETQ. This CDR3 reads CASNTIQGAVGYTF. Written as DNA, the CDR3 is TGCGCCAGCAACACCATACAGGGGGCGGTTGGCTACACCTTC.

The chain carries TRBV27 and TRBJ2-3, with TRBD2 identical over 8 bases. This CDR3 region has 15 residues. The germline V gene has CDR1 MNHEY and CDR2 SMNVEV (reference sequence). V trimming: 3 bases; J trimming: 2 bases; junction bases outside the gene matches: 4. CDR3 sequence (DNA): TGTGCCAGCAGTTTTACTAGCGGCATCACAGATACGCAGTATTTT. Its protein is CASSFTSGITDTQYF.

The genes are TRBV19 and TRBJ2-7; 7 bases are a match to TRBD1. After removal of 6 bases from V and 2 bases from J, the junction contained 4 bases not matched to a gene. CDR1 is LNHDA, CDR2 SQIVND, per germline (reference sequence). The length of the CDR3 is 13 residues. The CDR3 sequence is CASSKTGAYEQYF. CDR3 DNA: TGTGCCAGTAGCAAAACAGGGGCCTACGAGCAGTACTTC.

The genes are TRBV5-1 and TRBJ2-7; 7 nucleotides align to TRBD1. CDR1 is SGHRS, CDR2 YFSETQ, per germline. Trimming cost V 4 bases and J 3 bases; bases outside gene matches: 4. The CDR3 sequence is 13 residues long. DNA of the CDR3: TGCGCCAGCAGCGAGGGACAGAACTACGAGCAGTACTTC. Translating gives CASSEGQNYEQYF.

CDR3 sequence (DNA): TGTGCCAGCAGTTTGACCCAGGGGGCAGGGGAGACCCAGTACTTC. This gives the protein CASSLTQGAGETQYF. This chain uses TRBV27 with TRBJ2-5, with TRBD1 matching over 8 bases. The CDR3 totals 15 residues. J gave up 5 bases and V 3 bases, and 8 bases lay outside the gene matches. The germline V gene has CDR1 MNHEY and CDR2 SMNVEV (reference sequence).

This chain links TRBV29-1 with TRBJ1-1; 7 bases fit TRBD1. The J segment lost 5 bases and the V segment lost 1 base, leaving 7 bases of the junction unmatched. CDR1 SQVTM and CDR2 ANQGSEA come from the germline V gene. This CDR3 spans 14 amino acids. CDR3 sequence: CSVEGVAGGTEAFF. In DNA, the CDR3 is TGCAGCGTTGAAGGGGTCGCAGGGGGAACTGAAGCTTTCTTT.

The rearrangement joins TRBV6-1 to TRBJ2-2, with no clear D. This CDR3 is built from 15 residues. Germline lookup yields CDR1 MNHNS and CDR2 SASEGT. Trimming stripped 1 base from V and 2 bases from J, with 8 bases between. The CDR3 region is CASSEGSFNTGELFF. The CDR3 DNA follows: TGTGCCAGCAGTGAAGGTAGTTTCAACACCGGGGAGCTGTTTTTT.

The CDR3 loop is CASSEQARSYGYTF. DNA of the CDR3: TGTGCCAGCAGTGAGCAGGCCCGGTCCTATGGCTACACCTTC. The chain carries TRBV2 and TRBJ1-2; D remains unclear. Looked up from germline, CDR1 is SNHLY and CDR2 is FYNNEI. Trimming stripped 3 bases from V and 4 bases from J, with 12 bases between. This CDR3 has 14 residues.

The rearrangement links TRBV11-2 to TRBJ2-1; TRBD2 matches at 7 bases. V lost 8 bases to trimming and J lost 0 bases; unmatched junction nucleotides: 7. Germline V gene sequence: CDR1 SGHAT, CDR2 FQNNGV. The CDR3 is made up of 15 amino acids. CDR3 sequence (DNA): TGTGCCAGCGCAAGCGGGGTAAGCTCCTACAATGAGCAGTTCTTC. It encodes CASASGVSSYNEQFF.

The chain links TRBV5-4 to TRBJ1-3; D uncertain. Germline CDR1 SGHNT, CDR2 YYREEE (reference sequence). V was pared by 4 bases and J by 5 bases, with 16 bases between. The CDR3 covers 15 residues. CDR3 loop: CASSLILGLRNTIYF. The DNA of the CDR3 is TGTGCCAGCAGCCTAATACTTGGGCTGAGAAACACCATATATTTT.

The V and J genes are TRBV2 and TRBJ2-7; 7 bases line up with TRBD1. V lost 7 bases, J lost 3 bases, and 9 bases stayed unmatched. CDR3 length: 14 amino acids. Germline loops: CDR1 SNHLY, CDR2 FYNNEI. The CDR3 coding sequence is TGTGCCAGCACCCTAGACAGGGCGAGCTACGAGCAGTACTTC. Translation: CASTLDRASYEQYF.

The J gene is TRBJ1-5, the V gene TRBV18, with D possibly being TRBD1 (6 bases). V gave up 5 bases and J gave up 6 bases, with 20 bases separating them. CDR3 length: 16 amino acids. The germline CDR1 and CDR2 sequences are KGHSH and LQKENI. CDR3 coding DNA: TGTGCCAGCTCAACACGACAGGTGGTAGTTGGTCAGCCCCAGCATTTT. This translates into CASSTRQVVVGQPQHF.

This clone was picked up one time. The J gene is TRBJ2-2, the V gene TRBV10-2, with 9 bases that match TRBD1. Germline V CDR1 and CDR2: WSHSY, SAAADI. V lost 4 bases to trimming and J lost 4 bases; unmatched junction nucleotides: 7. CDR3 length equals 16 residues. DNA of the CDR3: TGCGCCAGCAGTGGGGGACAGGGAAGGAGCACCGGGGAGCTGTTTTTT. Translated, it gives CASSGGQGRSTGELFF.

This chain uses TRBV20-1 with TRBJ2-1, with D tentatively TRBD1 (6 bases). The CDR3 sequence is 11 residues long. Trimming pared 2 bases from V and 15 bases from J, leaving 14 bases between. Germline CDR1 and CDR2: DFQATT and SNEGSKA (reference sequence). DNA for the CDR3: TGCAGTGCTAGATCGCAGGGGCTCCGGTTCTTC. Translating it yields CSARSQGLRFF.

The rearrangement links TRBV11-2 to TRBJ2-5, with TRBD2 matching over 10 bases. CDR1 SGHAT and CDR2 FQNNGV come from the germline V gene. CDR3 length equals 15 residues. The ends lost 1 base at V and 5 bases at J; junction bases unmatched: 4. The CDR3 DNA reads TGTGCCAGCAGCTTAGTATTAGCGGGGGGTGAGACCCAGTACTTC. This encodes CASSLVLAGGETQYF.

The chain employs TRBV18 and TRBJ1-1; unclear D gene. The germline CDR1 and CDR2 sequences are KGHSH and LQKENI. This CDR3 has 14 residues. Trimming took off 2 bases at V and 2 bases at J, with 9 bases between the two ends. CDR3 amino acids: CASSPNEGNTEAFF. In DNA form, the CDR3 reads TGTGCCAGCTCACCAAATGAGGGCAACACTGAAGCTTTCTTT.

This clone came up once. The rearrangement joins TRBV18 to TRBJ1-1, with 8 bases lining up with TRBD1. CDR1 is KGHSH and CDR2 is LQKENI in the germline V gene. The CDR3 spans 14 residues. Trimming cost V 3 bases and J 5 bases; bases outside gene matches: 5. DNA for the CDR3: TGTGCCAGCTCACCTTTGGACAGGGCGACTGAAGCTTTCTTT. It yields the protein CASSPLDRATEAFF. The full variable domain, rest sourced from reference TRBV18 and TRBJ1-1, is NAGVMQNPRHLVRRRGQEARLRCSPMKGHSHVYWYRQLPEEGLKFMVYLQKENIIDESGMPKERFSAEFPKEGPSILRIQQVVRGDSAAYFCASSPLDRATEAFFGQGTRLTVV.

CDR3 sequence reads: CASSYPGTGMGQPQHF. The CDR3 bases are TGTGCCAGCAGTTACCCCGGGACAGGGATGGGCCAGCCCCAGCATTTT. The chain employs TRBV6-5 and TRBJ1-5; TRBD1 agrees at 9 bases. The V and J ends lost 2 bases and 7 bases, in that order; junction bases with no gene match: 9. CDR3 length equals 16 residues. The germline CDR1 and CDR2 sequences are MNHEY and SVGAGI.